The rows below give T cell receptor beta chains drawn from one sample of a study of shared clonotypes between healthy human individuals. This table comes from immunoSEQ multiplex PCR, and its TCRdb copy is limited to in-frame clones, with some not included. The sample records 500,000 to 650,000 clones, around 76% being singletons. The sample was PBMCs. Receptors originate from a woman in her 40s in good health. Some clones in this sample may be carry-over from other donors' samples. Each CDR3 is given with its conserved first and last residue. Fields, in order: D gene, clone size, V gene, CDR3 length, J gene, CDR3 protein, CDR3 DNA. A D gene is named only where the DNA matches it firmly. For some rows the clone size is stated as once, few or many, or as a class when expanded; others skip it.

NA	NA	TRBV6-1	13	TRBJ2-7	CASSAGLSYEQYF	TGTGCCAGCAGTGCGGGGCTCTCTTACGAGCAGTACTTC
NA	NA	TRBV6-1	13	TRBJ2-5	CASSEVRGETQYF	TGTGCCAGCAGTGAAGTGAGGGGAGAGACCCAGTACTTC
NA	NA	TRBV5-6	12	TRBJ2-7	CASSLVLGEQYF	TGTGCCAGCAGCTTGGTTCTGGGCGAGCAGTACTTC
TRBD2	NA	TRBV4-2	15	TRBJ2-1	CASSQGRGGAQEQFF	TGTGCCAGCAGCCAAGGGCGCGGGGGGGCCCAGGAGCAGTTCTTC
NA	NA	TRBV19	14	TRBJ2-3	CASSISVSTDTQYF	TGTGCCAGTAGTATATCCGTCAGCACAGATACGCAGTATTTT
TRBD1	NA	TRBV5-4	15	TRBJ2-7	CASSYGTGNAYEQYF	TGTGCCAGCAGCTATGGGACAGGGAACGCCTACGAGCAGTACTTC
TRBD2	NA	TRBV28	15	TRBJ2-7	CASSFTSGGEYEQYF	TGTGCCAGCAGTTTCACTAGCGGGGGAGAGTACGAGCAGTACTTC
TRBD1	NA	TRBV6-1	15	TRBJ1-5	CASSKDRGDNQPQHF	TGTGCCAGCTCTAAAGACAGGGGAGATAATCAGCCCCAGCATTTT
NA	NA	TRBV4-1	19	TRBJ2-2	CASSPTDRGGPVGTGELFF	TGCGCCAGCAGCCCCACCGACCGGGGCGGGCCCGTGGGCACCGGGGAGCTGTTTTTT
NA	NA	TRBV9	13	TRBJ2-1	CASSVFANNEQFF	TGTGCCAGCAGCGTCTTTGCCAACAATGAGCAGTTCTTC
NA	once	TRBV28	13	TRBJ2-1	CASSSSSPNEQFF	TGTGCCAGCAGTTCGTCCAGCCCCAATGAGCAGTTCTTC
TRBD2	NA	TRBV5-5	16	TRBJ2-5	CASSLDGLAGSTTQYF	TGTGCCAGCAGCTTGGACGGACTAGCGGGATCCACGACCCAGTACTTC
NA	NA	TRBV28	14	TRBJ1-6	CASSLGGANSPLHF	TGTGCCAGCAGTTTAGGGGGGGCTAATTCACCCCTCCACTTT
NA	once	TRBV4-1	13	TRBJ2-1	CASRGISNNEQFF	TGCGCCAGCAGGGGAATCTCAAACAATGAGCAGTTCTTC
NA	NA	TRBV27	17	TRBJ2-7	CASSWRGGGASSYEQYF	TGTGCCAGCAGTTGGAGGGGCGGCGGGGCGAGCTCCTACGAGCAGTACTTC
NA	few	TRBV14	13	TRBJ1-1	CASSPAGRTEAFF	TGTGCCAGCAGCCCCGCAGGGAGGACTGAAGCTTTCTTT
NA	NA	TRBV6-1	13	TRBJ2-7	CASRKGGSYEQYF	TGTGCCAGCAGGAAGGGGGGGTCCTACGAGCAGTACTTC
NA	NA	TRBV6-5	13	TRBJ2-7	CASSYSEDYEQYF	TGTGCCAGCAGTTATTCCGAGGATTACGAGCAGTACTTC
NA	NA	TRBV7-9	13	TRBJ1-5	CASSLGVWQPQHF	TGTGCCAGCAGCTTAGGAGTCTGGCAGCCCCAGCATTTT
NA	NA	TRBV5-6	16	TRBJ2-6	CASSPELARGANVLTF	TGTGCCAGCAGCCCGGAATTAGCACGTGGGGCCAACGTCCTGACTTTC
TRBD1	NA	TRBV25-1	14	TRBJ1-2	CASSEARGSYGYTF	TGTGCCAGCAGTGAGGCCAGGGGGTCTTATGGCTACACCTTC
NA	few	TRBV30	12	TRBJ1-6	CAFNQDNSPLHF	TGTGCCTTCAACCAAGACAATTCACCCCTCCACTTT
NA	NA	TRBV10-3	16	TRBJ2-2	CAISESAGWGTGELFF	TGTGCCATCAGTGAGTCGGCAGGGTGGGGCACCGGGGAGCTGTTTTTT
TRBD1	NA	TRBV5-1	14	TRBJ2-2	CASKGTGNTRELFF	TGCGCCAGCAAGGGGACAGGGAACACCAGGGAGCTGTTTTTT
NA	NA	TRBV30	13	TRBJ1-4	CAWSGNMNEKLFF	TGTGCCTGGAGTGGCAATATGAATGAAAAACTGTTTTTT
TRBD2	NA	TRBV28	15	TRBJ2-1	CASNTPSGAYNEQFF	TGTGCCAGCAATACCCCTAGCGGCGCCTACAATGAGCAGTTCTTC
NA	NA	TRBV7-9	15	TRBJ2-3	CASSLGRGDTDTQYF	TGTGCCAGCAGCTTAGGGAGAGGGGACACAGATACGCAGTATTTT
TRBD2	NA	TRBV15	16	TRBJ2-1	CATSRDLAGGVDEQFF	TGTGCCACCAGCAGAGATCTGGCGGGAGGGGTCGATGAGCAGTTCTTC
NA	NA	TRBV19	14	TRBJ1-1	CASSKGQVNTEAFF	TGTGCCAGTAGCAAGGGCCAGGTGAACACTGAAGCTTTCTTT
TRBD2	NA	TRBV11-2	17	TRBJ2-7	CASSSTGTSGTSYEQYF	TGTGCCAGCAGCTCGACCGGGACTAGCGGGACTTCCTACGAGCAGTACTTC
NA	NA	TRBV14	13	TRBJ2-1	CASSLSSYNEQFF	TGTGCCAGCAGCCTTAGCTCCTACAATGAGCAGTTCTTC
TRBD1	NA	TRBV7-2	14	TRBJ2-7	CASSGQGQDYEQYF	TGTGCCAGCAGCGGACAGGGACAGGACTACGAGCAGTACTTC
NA	once	TRBV20-1	10	TRBJ2-7	CSTKLYEQYF	TGCAGTACAAAACTCTACGAGCAGTACTTC
NA	NA	TRBV5-5	14	TRBJ1-1	CASSLVASNTEAFF	TGTGCCAGCAGCTTGGTAGCGTCGAACACTGAAGCTTTCTTT
NA	NA	TRBV18	13	TRBJ1-5	CASSQQATITPHF	TGTGCCAGCTCACAACAGGCGACGATAACGCCGCATTTT
TRBD2	NA	TRBV4-1	19	TRBJ2-2	CASSQDGPSGRGVAGELFF	TGCGCCAGCAGCCAAGACGGGCCTAGCGGGAGAGGGGTGGCCGGGGAGCTGTTTTTT
NA	NA	TRBV6-5	12	TRBJ1-2	CASTSGPYGYTF	TGTGCCAGCACCTCGGGTCCCTATGGCTACACCTTC
TRBD1	many	TRBV27	15	TRBJ1-2	CASSPYDRGRLGYTF	TGTGCCAGCAGTCCGTACGACAGGGGGCGGCTAGGCTACACCTTC
NA	NA	TRBV4-3	15	TRBJ2-7	CASSQERDGSYEQYF	TGCGCCAGCAGCCAAGAGCGGGACGGATCCTACGAGCAGTACTTC
TRBD1	NA	TRBV28	16	TRBJ2-2	CASSPWDRRNTGELFF	TGTGCCAGCAGTCCGTGGGACAGGAGGAACACCGGGGAGCTGTTTTTT
NA	NA	TRBV18	15	TRBJ2-7	CASSPPGARGYEQYF	TGTGCCAGCTCACCACCCGGGGCCCGGGGCTACGAGCAGTACTTC
NA	NA	TRBV9	16	TRBJ2-3	CASSVGVSSYTDTQYF	TGTGCCAGCAGCGTAGGTGTTAGCAGCTACACAGATACGCAGTATTTT
NA	few	TRBV18	14	TRBJ1-3	CASSSKSSGNTIYF	TGTGCCAGCTCCAGCAAGAGCTCTGGAAACACCATATATTTT
NA	NA	TRBV7-9	17	TRBJ1-3	CASSLWGIWSSGNTIYF	TGTGCCAGCAGCTTATGGGGCATCTGGAGCTCTGGAAACACCATATATTTT
TRBD1	NA	TRBV5-4	14	TRBJ1-2	CASSRGGGNYGYTF	TGTGCCAGCAGCCGGGGAGGGGGCAACTATGGCTACACCTTC
NA	NA	TRBV9	16	TRBJ1-2	CASSEGSDRTFYGYTF	TGTGCCAGCAGCGAGGGGTCGGACAGAACCTTCTATGGCTACACCTTC
TRBD1	NA	TRBV6-5	14	TRBJ2-1	CASSLGQGVGEQFF	TGTGCCAGCAGTTTAGGACAGGGGGTCGGTGAGCAGTTCTTC
NA	NA	TRBV7-3	13	TRBJ2-3	CASSPNLGSTQYF	TGTGCCAGCAGCCCCAACCTAGGGAGTACGCAGTATTTT
TRBD2	NA	TRBV5-1	15	TRBJ2-7	CASSLEGLAVYEQYF	TGCGCCAGCAGCTTGGAGGGACTAGCTGTTTACGAGCAGTACTTC
NA	NA	TRBV9	15	TRBJ1-2	CASSGTGPQIYGYTF	TGTGCCAGCAGCGGGACCGGGCCGCAAATCTATGGCTACACCTTC
NA	NA	TRBV2	13	TRBJ2-3	CASSGGPPDTQYF	TGTGCCAGCAGTGGGGGCCCGCCAGATACGCAGTATTTT
NA	NA	TRBV4-2	13	TRBJ2-7	CASSQPGRYEQYF	TGTGCCAGCAGCCAACCAGGGCGATACGAGCAGTACTTC
TRBD1	NA	TRBV4-3	14	TRBJ2-5	CASSQDRGPETQYF	TGCGCCAGCAGCCAAGATAGGGGGCCGGAGACCCAGTACTTC
NA	NA	TRBV27	15	TRBJ1-2	CASSLLPTVAYGYTF	TGTGCCAGCAGTTTATTACCGACAGTCGCCTATGGCTACACCTTC
TRBD2	NA	TRBV4-1	19	TRBJ2-2	CASSQPTSGRRHGTGELFF	TGCGCCAGCAGCCAACCAACTAGCGGGAGACGACATGGCACCGGGGAGCTGTTTTTT
NA	NA	TRBV7-9	13	TRBJ1-2	CASSPRGVYGYTF	TGTGCCAGCAGCCCAAGAGGGGTTTATGGCTACACCTTC